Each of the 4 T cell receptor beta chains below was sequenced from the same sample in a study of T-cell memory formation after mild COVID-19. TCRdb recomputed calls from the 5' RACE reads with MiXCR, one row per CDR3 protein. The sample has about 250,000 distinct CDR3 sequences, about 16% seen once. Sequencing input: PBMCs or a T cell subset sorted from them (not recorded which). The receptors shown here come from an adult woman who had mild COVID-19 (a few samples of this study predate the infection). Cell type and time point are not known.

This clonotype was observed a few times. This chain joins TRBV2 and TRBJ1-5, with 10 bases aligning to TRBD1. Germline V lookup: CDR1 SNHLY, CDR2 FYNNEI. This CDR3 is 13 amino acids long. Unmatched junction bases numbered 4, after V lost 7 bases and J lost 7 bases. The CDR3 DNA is TGTGCCAGCAAACTGGGACAGGGGCAGCCCCAGCATTTT. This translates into CASKLGQGQPQHF.

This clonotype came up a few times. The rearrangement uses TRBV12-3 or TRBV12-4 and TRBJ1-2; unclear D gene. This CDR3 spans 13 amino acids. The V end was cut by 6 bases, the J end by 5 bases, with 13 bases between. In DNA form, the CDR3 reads TGTGCCAGCAGGCAAGATGGTAAATATGGCTACACCTTC. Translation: CASRQDGKYGYTF.

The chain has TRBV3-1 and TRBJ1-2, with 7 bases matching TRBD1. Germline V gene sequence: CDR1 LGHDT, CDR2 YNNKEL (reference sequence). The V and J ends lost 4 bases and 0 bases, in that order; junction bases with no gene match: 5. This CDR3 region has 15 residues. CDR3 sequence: CASSPRDRSNYGYTF. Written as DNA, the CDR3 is TGTGCCAGCAGCCCCCGGGACAGATCTAACTATGGCTACACCTTC.

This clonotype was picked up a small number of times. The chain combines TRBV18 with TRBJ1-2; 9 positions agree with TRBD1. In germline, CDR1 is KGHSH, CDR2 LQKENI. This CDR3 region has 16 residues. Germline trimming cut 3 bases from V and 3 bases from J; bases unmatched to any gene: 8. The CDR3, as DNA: TGTGCCAGCTCACCTCCGGGACAGGGTATCTACTATGGCTACACCTTC. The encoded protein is CASSPPGQGIYYGYTF.